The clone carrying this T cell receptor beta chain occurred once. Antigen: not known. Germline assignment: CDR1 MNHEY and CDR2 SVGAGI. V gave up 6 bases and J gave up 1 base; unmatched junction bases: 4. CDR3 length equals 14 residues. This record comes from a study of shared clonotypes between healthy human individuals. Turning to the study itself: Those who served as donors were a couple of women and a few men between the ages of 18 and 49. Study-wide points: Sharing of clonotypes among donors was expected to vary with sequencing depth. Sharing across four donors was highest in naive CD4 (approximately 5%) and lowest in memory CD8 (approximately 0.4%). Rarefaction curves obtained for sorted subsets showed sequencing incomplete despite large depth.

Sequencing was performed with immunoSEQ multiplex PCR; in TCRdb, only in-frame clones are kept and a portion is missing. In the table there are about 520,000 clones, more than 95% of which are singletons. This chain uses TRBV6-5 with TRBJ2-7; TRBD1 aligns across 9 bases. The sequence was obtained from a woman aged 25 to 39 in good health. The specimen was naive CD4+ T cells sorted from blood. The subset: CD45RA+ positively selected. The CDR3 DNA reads TGTGCCAGCAGCCCCGGGACAGGGTCCTACGAGCAGTACTTC. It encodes CASSPGTGSYEQYF.